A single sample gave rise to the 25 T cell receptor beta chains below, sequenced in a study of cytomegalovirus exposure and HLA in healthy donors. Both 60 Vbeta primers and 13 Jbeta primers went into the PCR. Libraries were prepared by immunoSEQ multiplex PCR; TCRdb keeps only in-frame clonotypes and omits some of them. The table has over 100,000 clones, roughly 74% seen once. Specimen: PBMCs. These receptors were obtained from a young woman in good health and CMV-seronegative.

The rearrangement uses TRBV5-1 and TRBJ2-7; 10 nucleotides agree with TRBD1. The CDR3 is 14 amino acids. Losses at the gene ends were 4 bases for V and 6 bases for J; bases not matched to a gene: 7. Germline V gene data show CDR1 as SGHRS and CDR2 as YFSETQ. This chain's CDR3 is CASSPDRGRGEQYF. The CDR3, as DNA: TGCGCCAGCAGCCCTGACAGGGGGCGAGGCGAGCAGTACTTC.

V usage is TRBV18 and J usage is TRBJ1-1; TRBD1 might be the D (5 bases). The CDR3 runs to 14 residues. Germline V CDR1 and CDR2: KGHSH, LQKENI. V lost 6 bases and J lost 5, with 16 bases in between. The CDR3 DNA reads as TGTGCCAGCTCCCTCGGGACGGCGGGGACTGAAGCTTTCTTT. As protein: CASSLGTAGTEAFF. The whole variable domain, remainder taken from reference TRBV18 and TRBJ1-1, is NAGVMQNPRHLVRRRGQEARLRCSPMKGHSHVYWYRQLPEEGLKFMVYLQKENIIDESGMPKERFSAEFPKEGPSILRIQQVVRGDSAAYFCASSLGTAGTEAFFGQGTRLTVV.

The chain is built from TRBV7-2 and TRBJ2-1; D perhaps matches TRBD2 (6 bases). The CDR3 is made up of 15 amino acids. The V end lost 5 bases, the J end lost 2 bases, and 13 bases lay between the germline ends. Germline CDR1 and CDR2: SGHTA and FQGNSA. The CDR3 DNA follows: TGTGCCAGCAGCGTGGGGGGTCCCCCCTACAATGAGCAGTTCTTC. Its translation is CASSVGGPPYNEQFF. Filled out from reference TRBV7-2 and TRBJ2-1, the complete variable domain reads GAGVSQSPSNKVTEKGKDVELRCDPISGHTALYWYRQSLGQGLEFLIYFQGNSAPDKSGLPSDRFSAERTGGSVSTLTIQRTQQEDSAVYLCASSVGGPPYNEQFFGPGTRLTVL.

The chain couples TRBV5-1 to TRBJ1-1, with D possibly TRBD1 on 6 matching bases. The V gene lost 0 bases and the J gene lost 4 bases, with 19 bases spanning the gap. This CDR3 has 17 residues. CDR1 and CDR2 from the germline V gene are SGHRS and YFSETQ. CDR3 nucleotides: TGCGCCAGCAGCTTGGCGGGTCAGGGGAGGGGTATCACTGAAGCTTTCTTT. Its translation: CASSLAGQGRGITEAFF.

CDR3 amino acids: CASRRQGTYEQYF. CDR3 DNA sequence: TGTGCCAGTAGGAGACAGGGGACCTACGAGCAGTACTTC. The chain couples TRBV19 to TRBJ2-7; 8 nucleotides line up with TRBD1. Per germline, CDR1 LNHDA and CDR2 SQIVND (reference sequence). The CDR3 is made up of 13 amino acids. V lost 6 bases and J lost 2; bases outside the gene matches: 3.

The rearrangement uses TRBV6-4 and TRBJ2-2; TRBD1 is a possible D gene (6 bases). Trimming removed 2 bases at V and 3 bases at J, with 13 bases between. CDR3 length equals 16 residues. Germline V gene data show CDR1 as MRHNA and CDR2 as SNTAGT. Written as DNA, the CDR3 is TGTGCCAGCAGTGACCAAACGGCAGGGGACACCGGGGAGCTGTTTTTT. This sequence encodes CASSDQTAGDTGELFF.

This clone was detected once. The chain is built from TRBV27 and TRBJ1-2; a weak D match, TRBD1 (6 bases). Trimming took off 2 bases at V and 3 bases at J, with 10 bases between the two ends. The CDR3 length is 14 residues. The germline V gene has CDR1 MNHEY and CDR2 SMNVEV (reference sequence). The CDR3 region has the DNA TGTGCCAGCAGTTTAGGGGCAGGGGACTATGGCTACACCTTC. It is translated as CASSLGAGDYGYTF.

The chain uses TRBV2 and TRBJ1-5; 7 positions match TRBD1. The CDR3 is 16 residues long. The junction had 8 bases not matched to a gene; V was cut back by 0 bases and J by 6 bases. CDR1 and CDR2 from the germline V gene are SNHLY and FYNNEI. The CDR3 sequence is CASSEALRGGGQPQHF. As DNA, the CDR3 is TGTGCCAGCAGTGAAGCACTCCGAGGGGGCGGTCAGCCCCAGCATTTT.

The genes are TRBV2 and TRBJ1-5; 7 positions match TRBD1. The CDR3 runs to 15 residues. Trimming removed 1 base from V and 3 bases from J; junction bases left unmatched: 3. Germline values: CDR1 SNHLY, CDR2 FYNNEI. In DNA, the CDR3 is TGTGCCAGCAGTGAAGTGACAGGGAACAATCAGCCCCAGCATTTT. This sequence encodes CASSEVTGNNQPQHF.

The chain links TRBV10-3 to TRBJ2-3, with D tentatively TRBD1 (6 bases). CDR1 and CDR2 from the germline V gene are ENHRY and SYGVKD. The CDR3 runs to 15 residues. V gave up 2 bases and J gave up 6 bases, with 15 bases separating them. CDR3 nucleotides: TGTGCCATCAGTGAGGGCAGCACAGGGTGGGATACGCAGTATTTT. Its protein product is CAISEGSTGWDTQYF.

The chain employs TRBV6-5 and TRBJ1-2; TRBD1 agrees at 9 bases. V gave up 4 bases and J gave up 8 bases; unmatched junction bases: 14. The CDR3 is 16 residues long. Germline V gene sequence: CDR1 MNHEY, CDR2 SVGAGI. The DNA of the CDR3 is TGTGCCAGCAGTTCGGGACAGGGAGAGGGAGCTAGGGGCTACACCTTC. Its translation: CASSSGQGEGARGYTF.

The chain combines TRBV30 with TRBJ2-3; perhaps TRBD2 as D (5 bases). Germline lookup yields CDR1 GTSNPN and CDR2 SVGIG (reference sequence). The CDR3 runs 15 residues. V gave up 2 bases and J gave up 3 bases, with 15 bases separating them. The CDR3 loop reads CAWSTATGVTDTQYF. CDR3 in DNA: TGTGCCTGGAGTACGGCGACCGGGGTGACAGATACGCAGTATTTT.

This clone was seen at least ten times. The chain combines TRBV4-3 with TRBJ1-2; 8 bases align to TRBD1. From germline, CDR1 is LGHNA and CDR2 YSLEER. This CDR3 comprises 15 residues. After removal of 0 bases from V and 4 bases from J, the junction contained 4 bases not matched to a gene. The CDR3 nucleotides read TGCGCCAGCAGCCAAGAAGGGACAGGTATCTATGGCTACACCTTC. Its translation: CASSQEGTGIYGYTF.

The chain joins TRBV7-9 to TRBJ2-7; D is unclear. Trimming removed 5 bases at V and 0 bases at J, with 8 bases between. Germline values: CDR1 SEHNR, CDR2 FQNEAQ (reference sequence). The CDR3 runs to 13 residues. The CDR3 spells CASSPLSSYEQYF. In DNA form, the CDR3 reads TGTGCCAGCAGCCCGCTTAGCTCCTACGAGCAGTACTTC.

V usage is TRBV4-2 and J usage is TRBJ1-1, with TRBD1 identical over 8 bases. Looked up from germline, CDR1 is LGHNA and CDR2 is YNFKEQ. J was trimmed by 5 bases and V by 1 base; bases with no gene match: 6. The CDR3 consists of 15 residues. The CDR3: CASSQAETGGTEAFF. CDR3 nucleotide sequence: TGTGCCAGCAGCCAAGCCGAAACAGGGGGTACTGAAGCTTTCTTT.

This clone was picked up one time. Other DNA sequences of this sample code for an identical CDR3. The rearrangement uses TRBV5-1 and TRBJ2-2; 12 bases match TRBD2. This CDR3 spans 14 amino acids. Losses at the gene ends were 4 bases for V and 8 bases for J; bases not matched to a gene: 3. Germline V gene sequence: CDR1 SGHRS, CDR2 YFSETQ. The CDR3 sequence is CASSPGLAGGELFF. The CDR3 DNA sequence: TGCGCCAGCAGCCCTGGACTAGCGGGAGGGGAGCTGTTTTTT.

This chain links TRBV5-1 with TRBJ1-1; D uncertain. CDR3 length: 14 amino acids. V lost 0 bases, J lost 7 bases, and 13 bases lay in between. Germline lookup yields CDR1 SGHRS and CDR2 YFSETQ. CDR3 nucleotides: TGCGCCAGCAGCTTGGCCGAGGGTCTTGGTGAAGCTTTCTTT. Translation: CASSLAEGLGEAFF.

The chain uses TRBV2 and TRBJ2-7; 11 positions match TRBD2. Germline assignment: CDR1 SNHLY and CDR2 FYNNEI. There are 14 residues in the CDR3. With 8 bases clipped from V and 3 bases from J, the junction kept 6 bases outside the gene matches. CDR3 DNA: TGTGCCAGCGAAATGGGACTAGCGGTCTACGAGCAGTACTTC. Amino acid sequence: CASEMGLAVYEQYF. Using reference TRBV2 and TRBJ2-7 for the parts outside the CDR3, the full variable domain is EPEVTQTPSHQVTQMGQEVILRCVPISNHLYFYWYRQILGQKVEFLVSFYNNEISEKSEIFDDQFSVERPDGSNFTLKIRSTKLEDSAMYFCASEMGLAVYEQYFGPGTRLTVT.

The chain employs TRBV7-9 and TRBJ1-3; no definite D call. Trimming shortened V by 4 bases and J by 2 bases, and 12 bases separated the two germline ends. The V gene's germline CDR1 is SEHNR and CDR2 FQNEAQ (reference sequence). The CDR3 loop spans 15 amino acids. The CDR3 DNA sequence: TGTGCCAGCAGCTGGAGGGAGGGCCCTGGAAACACCATATATTTT. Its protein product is CASSWREGPGNTIYF.

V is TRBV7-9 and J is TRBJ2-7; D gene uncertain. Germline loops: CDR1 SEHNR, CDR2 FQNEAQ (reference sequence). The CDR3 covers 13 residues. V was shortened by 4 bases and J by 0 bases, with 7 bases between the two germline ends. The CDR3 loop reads CASSSPLSYEQYF. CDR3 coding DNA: TGTGCCAGCAGCTCCCCCCTCTCCTACGAGCAGTACTTC.

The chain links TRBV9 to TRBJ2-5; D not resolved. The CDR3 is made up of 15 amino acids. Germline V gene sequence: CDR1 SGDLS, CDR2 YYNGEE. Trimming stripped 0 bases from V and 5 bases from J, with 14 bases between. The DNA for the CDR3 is TGTGCCAGCAGCGTAGGAGGTGCTTCGGGTGAGACCCAGTACTTC. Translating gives CASSVGGASGETQYF.

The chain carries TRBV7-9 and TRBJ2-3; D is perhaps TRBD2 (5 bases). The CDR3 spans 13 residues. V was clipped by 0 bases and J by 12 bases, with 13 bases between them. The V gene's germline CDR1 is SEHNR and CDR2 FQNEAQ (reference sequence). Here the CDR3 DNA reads TGTGCCAGCAGCTTAGCGGAGAGGGAGTTACAGTATTTT. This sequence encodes CASSLAERELQYF.

The CDR3 sequence is CASSKARGTEAFF. The CDR3 nucleotides read TGTGCCAGCAGTAAGGCCCGAGGGACTGAAGCTTTCTTT. J is TRBJ1-1 and V is TRBV6-5, with D unresolved. This CDR3 contains 13 residues. Germline V gene lookup returns CDR1 MNHEY and CDR2 SVGAGI. The V end lost 5 bases, the J end lost 5 bases, and 12 bases lay between the germline ends.

CDR3 protein: CASSLRTSGGSYEQYF. The CDR3 coding sequence is TGCGCCAGCAGCCTAAGGACTAGCGGGGGATCCTACGAGCAGTACTTC. V and J are TRBV5-1 and TRBJ2-7; 13 bases line up with TRBD2. Germline loops: CDR1 SGHRS, CDR2 YFSETQ. The CDR3 has 16 amino acids. The ends lost 4 bases at V and 1 base at J; junction bases unmatched: 5.

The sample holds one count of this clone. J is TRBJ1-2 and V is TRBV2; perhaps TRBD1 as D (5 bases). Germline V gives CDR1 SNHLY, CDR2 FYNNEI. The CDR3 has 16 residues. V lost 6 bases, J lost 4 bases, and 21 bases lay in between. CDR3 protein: CASSAMTLGLGYGYTF. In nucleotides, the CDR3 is TGTGCCAGCAGCGCCATGACATTGGGGCTGGGCTATGGCTACACCTTC. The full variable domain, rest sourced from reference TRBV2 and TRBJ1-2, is EPEVTQTPSHQVTQMGQEVILRCVPISNHLYFYWYRQILGQKVEFLVSFYNNEISEKSEIFDDQFSVERPDGSNFTLKIRSTKLEDSAMYFCASSAMTLGLGYGYTFGSGTRLTVV.